This is a list of T cell receptor beta chains from one sample in a study of response to subunit inactivated influenza vaccine. TCRdb called the RT-PCR reads again in MiXCR, with one record for every CDR3 protein. Of around 530,000 distinct CDR3 sequences detected, 12% appear once; the ten largest clones hold 10%. The specimen comprised PBMCs from blood, sampled on the day of vaccination. These receptors were obtained from a man in his fifties or sixties who received an inactivated influenza vaccine. Both conserved end residues are trimmed from each CDR3.

j_call v_call cdr3_length cdr3_aa
TRBJ2-1 TRBV4-2 12 ASSQDFGRGEQF
TRBJ1-3 TRBV4-2 12 ASSQDRAGNTIY
TRBJ1-6 TRBV5-1 13 ASSLAVQGDSPLH
TRBJ2-7 TRBV6-2/TRBV6-3 14 ASSYAPAVEEYEQY
TRBJ2-3 TRBV14 10 ASSPTGDTQY
TRBJ2-5 TRBV21-1 12 ASSKQGAQETQY
TRBJ2-1 TRBV6-1 12 ASSSGSGLNEQF
TRBJ2-1 TRBV6-2/TRBV6-3 10 ASSWLLNEQF
TRBJ2-5 TRBV12-3/TRBV12-4 13 ASSFRGPSGETQY
TRBJ2-7 TRBV2 12 ASKGGTLNYEQY
TRBJ2-6 TRBV6-1 13 ASSHDPSGANVLT
TRBJ1-5 TRBV7-9 14 ASSYGQGVMNQPQH
TRBJ2-7 TRBV12-3/TRBV12-4 12 ASRHVTGGHEQY
TRBJ2-7 TRBV7-6 12 ASSPGWSSYEQY
TRBJ2-5 TRBV6-5 13 ASSYLDGEGETQY
TRBJ2-7 TRBV28 16 ASSHPSGRRFLGREQY
TRBJ1-5 TRBV9 13 ASSGGTGEHQPQH
TRBJ2-3 TRBV7-9 12 ASSQDRDYDTQY
TRBJ2-7 TRBV6-2/TRBV6-3 12 ATKPGQFSYEQY
TRBJ1-2 TRBV4-2 14 ASSQDQGTGANGYT
TRBJ2-3 TRBV12-3/TRBV12-4 12 ASSQYGRTDTQY
TRBJ2-1 TRBV6-1 15 ASSKPHFAKPPNEQF
TRBJ2-2 TRBV3-1 12 ASSRGGSSGELF
TRBJ2-3 TRBV12-3/TRBV12-4 12 ASTLGGRSDTQY
TRBJ2-2 TRBV7-8 16 ASSGYRLAGGPGGELF
TRBJ2-5 TRBV10-3 11 AIRRGLGETQY
TRBJ2-1 TRBV7-3 11 ASSLTLLDEQF
TRBJ2-5 TRBV2 12 ASSDLSRGQTQY
TRBJ2-5 TRBV6-1 12 ASSSVNGDETQY
TRBJ2-2 TRBV12-3/TRBV12-4 13 AIKTGRSNTGELF
TRBJ2-1 TRBV5-1 10 ASSEGLAGQF
TRBJ2-7 TRBV7-6 13 ASSPNTGPTYEQY
TRBJ2-7 TRBV29-1 9 SVRGSYEQY
TRBJ2-7 TRBV2 11 ASRGGASYEQY
TRBJ2-1 TRBV20-1 9 SAATIHEQF
TRBJ1-4 TRBV5-1 14 ASSLEQGAANEKLF